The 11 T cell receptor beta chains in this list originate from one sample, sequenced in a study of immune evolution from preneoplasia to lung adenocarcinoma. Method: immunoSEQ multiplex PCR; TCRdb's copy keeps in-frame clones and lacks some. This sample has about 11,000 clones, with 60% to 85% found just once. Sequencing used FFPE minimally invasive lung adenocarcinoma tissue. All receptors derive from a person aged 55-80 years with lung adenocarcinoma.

The CDR3 DNA sequence: TGTGCCAGCTCACCACCGTCCGTGAGGGGCGCAGGAGCCAAAAACATTCAGTACTTC. Protein: CASSPPSVRGAGAKNIQYF. This chain connects TRBV18 to TRBJ2-4, with D possibly called TRBD1 or TRBD2 (5 bases each). The CDR3 runs to 19 residues. V was clipped by 0 bases and J by 0 bases, with 18 bases between them. Germline CDR1 and CDR2: KGHSH and LQKENI.

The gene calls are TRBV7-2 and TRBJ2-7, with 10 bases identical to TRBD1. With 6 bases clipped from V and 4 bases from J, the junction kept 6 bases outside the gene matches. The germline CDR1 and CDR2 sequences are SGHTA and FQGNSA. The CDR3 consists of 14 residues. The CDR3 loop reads CASRPTGGGYEQYF. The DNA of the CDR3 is TGTGCCAGCAGACCGACAGGGGGCGGATACGAGCAGTACTTC. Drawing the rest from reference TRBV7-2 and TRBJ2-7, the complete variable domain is GAGVSQSPSNKVTEKGKDVELRCDPISGHTALYWYRQSLGQGLEFLIYFQGNSAPDKSGLPSDRFSAERTGGSVSTLTIQRTQQEDSAVYLCASRPTGGGYEQYFGPGTRLTVT.

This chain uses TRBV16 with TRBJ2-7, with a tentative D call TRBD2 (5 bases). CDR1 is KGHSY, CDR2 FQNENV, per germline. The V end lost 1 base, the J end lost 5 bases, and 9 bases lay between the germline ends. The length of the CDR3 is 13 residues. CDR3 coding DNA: TGTGCCAGCAGCCAATTGGGAGCACACGAGCAGTACTTC. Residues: CASSQLGAHEQYF. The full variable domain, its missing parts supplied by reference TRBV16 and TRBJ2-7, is GEEVAQTPKHLVRGEGQKAKLYCAPIKGHSYVFWYQQVLKNEFKFLISFQNENVFDETGMPKERFSAKCLPNSPCSLEIQATKLEDSAVYFCASSQLGAHEQYFGPGTRLTVT.

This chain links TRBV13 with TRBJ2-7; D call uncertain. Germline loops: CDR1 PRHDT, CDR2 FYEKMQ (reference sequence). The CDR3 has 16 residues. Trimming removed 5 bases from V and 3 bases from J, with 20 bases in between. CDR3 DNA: TGTGCCAGCAGCCCACCCTCTCCCAAAAGGAGCTACGAGCAGTACTTC. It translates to CASSPPSPKRSYEQYF.

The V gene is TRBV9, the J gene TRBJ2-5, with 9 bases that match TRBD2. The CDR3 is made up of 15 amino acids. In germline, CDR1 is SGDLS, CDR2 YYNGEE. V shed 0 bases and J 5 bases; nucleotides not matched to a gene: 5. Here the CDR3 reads CASSVVGGGAETQYF. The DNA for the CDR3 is TGTGCCAGCAGCGTAGTTGGCGGGGGGGCTGAGACCCAGTACTTC. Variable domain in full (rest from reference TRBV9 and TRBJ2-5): DSGVTQTPKHLITATGQRVTLRCSPRSGDLSVYWYQQSLDQGLQFLIQYYNGEERAKGNILERFSAQQFPDLHSELNLSSLELGDSALYFCASSVVGGGAETQYFGPGTRLLVL.

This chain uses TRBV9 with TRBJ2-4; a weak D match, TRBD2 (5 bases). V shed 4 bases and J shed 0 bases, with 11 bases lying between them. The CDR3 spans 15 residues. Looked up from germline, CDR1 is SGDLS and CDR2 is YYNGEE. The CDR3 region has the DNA TGTGCCAGCAGCCGCGCCGGACTAGCCAAAAACATTCAGTACTTC. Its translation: CASSRAGLAKNIQYF.

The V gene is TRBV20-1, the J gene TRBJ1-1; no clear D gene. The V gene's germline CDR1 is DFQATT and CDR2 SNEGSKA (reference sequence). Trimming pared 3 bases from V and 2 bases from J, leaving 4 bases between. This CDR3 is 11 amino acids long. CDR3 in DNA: TGCAGTGCTAGCTATAACACTGAAGCTTTCTTT. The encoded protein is CSASYNTEAFF.

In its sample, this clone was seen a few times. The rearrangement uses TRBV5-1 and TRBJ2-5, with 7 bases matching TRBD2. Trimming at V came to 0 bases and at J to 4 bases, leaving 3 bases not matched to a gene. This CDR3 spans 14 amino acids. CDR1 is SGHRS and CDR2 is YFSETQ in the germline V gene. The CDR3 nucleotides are TGCGCCAGCAGCTTGGGGGGCGGGAGAGAGACCCAGTACTTC. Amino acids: CASSLGGGRETQYF.

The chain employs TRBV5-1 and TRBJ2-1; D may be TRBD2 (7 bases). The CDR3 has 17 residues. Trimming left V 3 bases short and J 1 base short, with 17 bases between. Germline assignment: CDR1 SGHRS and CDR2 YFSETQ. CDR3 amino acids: CASSSGGLAESYNEQFF. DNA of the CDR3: TGCGCCAGCAGCTCGGGGGGCCTAGCGGAATCCTACAATGAGCAGTTCTTC.

In DNA, the CDR3 is TGTGCCAGCAGCTTGGGGGCATGGGCGGGAGCAGACAATGAGCAGTTCTTC. Protein product: CASSLGAWAGADNEQFF. The J gene is TRBJ2-1, the V gene TRBV7-9, with D possibly TRBD2 on 7 matching bases. CDR3 size: 17 residues. Germline CDR1 reads SEHNR; CDR2 reads FQNEAQ (reference sequence). V lost 3 bases and J lost 5, with 20 bases in between.

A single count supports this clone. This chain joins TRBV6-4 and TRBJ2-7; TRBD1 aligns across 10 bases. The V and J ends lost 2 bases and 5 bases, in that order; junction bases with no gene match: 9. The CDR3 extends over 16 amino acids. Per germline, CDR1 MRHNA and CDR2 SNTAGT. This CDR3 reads CASSDLTGQGRHEQYF. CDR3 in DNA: TGTGCCAGCAGTGACCTAACGGGACAGGGGAGGCACGAGCAGTACTTC.